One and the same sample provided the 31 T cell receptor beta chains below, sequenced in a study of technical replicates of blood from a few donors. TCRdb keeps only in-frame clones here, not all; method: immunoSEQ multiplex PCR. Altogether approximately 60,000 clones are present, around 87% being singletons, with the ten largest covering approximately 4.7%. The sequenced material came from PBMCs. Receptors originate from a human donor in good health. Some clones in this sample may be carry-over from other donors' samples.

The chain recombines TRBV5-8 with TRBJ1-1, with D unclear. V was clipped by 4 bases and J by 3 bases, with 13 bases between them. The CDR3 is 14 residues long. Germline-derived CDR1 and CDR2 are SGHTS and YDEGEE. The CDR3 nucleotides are TGTGCCAGCAGCACCCCGGGAGACTACACTGAAGCTTTCTTT. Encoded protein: CASSTPGDYTEAFF.

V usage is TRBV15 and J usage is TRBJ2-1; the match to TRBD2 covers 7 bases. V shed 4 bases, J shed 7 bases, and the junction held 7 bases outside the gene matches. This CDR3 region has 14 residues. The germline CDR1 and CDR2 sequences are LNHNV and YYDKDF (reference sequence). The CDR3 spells CATSTGLVTNEQFF. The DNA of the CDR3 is TGTGCCACCAGCACAGGACTAGTGACAAATGAGCAGTTCTTC.

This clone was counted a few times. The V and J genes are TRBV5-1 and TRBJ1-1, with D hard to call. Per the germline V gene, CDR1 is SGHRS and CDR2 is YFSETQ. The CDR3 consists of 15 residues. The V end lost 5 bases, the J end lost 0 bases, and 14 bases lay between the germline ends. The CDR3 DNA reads TGCGCCAGCAGAATGAGGGAGTGGATGAACACTGAAGCTTTCTTT. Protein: CASRMREWMNTEAFF.

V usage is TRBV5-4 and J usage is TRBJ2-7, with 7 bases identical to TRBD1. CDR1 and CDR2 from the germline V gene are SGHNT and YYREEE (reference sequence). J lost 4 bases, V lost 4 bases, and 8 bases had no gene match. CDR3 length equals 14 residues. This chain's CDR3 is CASSPTTGKYEQYF. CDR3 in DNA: TGTGCCAGCAGCCCCACGACAGGGAAATACGAGCAGTACTTC.

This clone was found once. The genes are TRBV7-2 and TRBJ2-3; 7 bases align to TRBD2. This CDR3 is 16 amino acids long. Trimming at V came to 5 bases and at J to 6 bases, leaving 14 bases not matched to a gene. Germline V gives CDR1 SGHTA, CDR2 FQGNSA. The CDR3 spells CASSRLRETSGDTQYF. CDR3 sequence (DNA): TGTGCCAGCAGCCGACTGCGGGAGACCTCTGGGGATACGCAGTATTTT.

CDR3 loop: CASSVGTSTNEKLFF. Written as DNA, the CDR3 is TGTGCCAGCAGCGTAGGCACTTCAACTAATGAAAAACTGTTTTTT. The V gene is TRBV9, the J gene TRBJ1-4, with D hard to call. Trimming cost V 0 bases and J 0 bases, with 6 bases left between them. CDR3 length equals 15 residues. Germline V gene lookup returns CDR1 SGDLS and CDR2 YYNGEE. The whole variable domain, remainder taken from reference TRBV9 and TRBJ1-4, is DSGVTQTPKHLITATGQRVTLRCSPRSGDLSVYWYQQSLDQGLQFLIQYYNGEERAKGNILERFSAQQFPDLHSELNLSSLELGDSALYFCASSVGTSTNEKLFFGSGTQLSVL.

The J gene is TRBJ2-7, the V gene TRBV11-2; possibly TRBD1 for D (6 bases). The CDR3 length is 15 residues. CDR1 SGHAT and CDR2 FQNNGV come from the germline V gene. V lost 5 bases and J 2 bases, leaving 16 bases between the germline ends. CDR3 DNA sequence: TGTGCCAGCAGCGCCACCGGACAGAGTGCCTACGAGCAGTACTTC. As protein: CASSATGQSAYEQYF. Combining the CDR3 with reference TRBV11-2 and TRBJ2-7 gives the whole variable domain EAGVAQSPRYKIIEKRQSVAFWCNPISGHATLYWYQQILGQGPKLLIQFQNNGVVDDSQLPKDRFSAERLKGVDSTLKIQPAKLEDSAVYLCASSATGQSAYEQYFGPGTRLTVT.

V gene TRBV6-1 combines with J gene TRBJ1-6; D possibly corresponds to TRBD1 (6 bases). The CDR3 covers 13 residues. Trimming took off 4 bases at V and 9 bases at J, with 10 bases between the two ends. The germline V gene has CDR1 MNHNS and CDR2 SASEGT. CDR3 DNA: TGTGCCAGCAGTGGGACAGTAACTTCACCCCTCCACTTT. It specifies CASSGTVTSPLHF.

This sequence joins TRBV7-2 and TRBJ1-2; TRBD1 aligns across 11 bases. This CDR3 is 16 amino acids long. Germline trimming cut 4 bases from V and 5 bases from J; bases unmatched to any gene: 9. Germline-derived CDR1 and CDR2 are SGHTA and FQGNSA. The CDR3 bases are TGTGCCAGCAGCTCGGACAGGGGGCGGACGGGGTATGGCTACACCTTC. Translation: CASSSDRGRTGYGYTF.

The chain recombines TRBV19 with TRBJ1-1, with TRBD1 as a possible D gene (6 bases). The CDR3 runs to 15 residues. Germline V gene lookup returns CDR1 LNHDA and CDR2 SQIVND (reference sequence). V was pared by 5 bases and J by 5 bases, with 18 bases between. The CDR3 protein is CASSPSGGGRTEAFF. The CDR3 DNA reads TGTGCCAGTAGTCCCTCCGGCGGGGGGCGGACTGAAGCTTTCTTT.

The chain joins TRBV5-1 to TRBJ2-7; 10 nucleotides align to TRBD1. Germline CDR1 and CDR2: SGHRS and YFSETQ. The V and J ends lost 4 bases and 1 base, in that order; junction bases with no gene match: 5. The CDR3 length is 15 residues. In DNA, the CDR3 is TGCGCCAGCAGCACCGGGACAGGGGTATCCTACGAGCAGTACTTC. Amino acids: CASSTGTGVSYEQYF.

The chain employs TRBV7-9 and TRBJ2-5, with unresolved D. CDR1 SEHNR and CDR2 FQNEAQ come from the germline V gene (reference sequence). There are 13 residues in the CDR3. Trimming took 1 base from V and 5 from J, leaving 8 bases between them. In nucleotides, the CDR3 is TGTGCCAGCAGCTTAGACGCAGCGGAGACCCAGTACTTC. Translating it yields CASSLDAAETQYF.

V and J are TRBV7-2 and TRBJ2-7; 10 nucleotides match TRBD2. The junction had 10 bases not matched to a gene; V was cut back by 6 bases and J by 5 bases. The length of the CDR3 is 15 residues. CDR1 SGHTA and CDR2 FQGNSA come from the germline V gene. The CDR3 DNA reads TGTGCCAGCAGTTTTCTAGCGGGAGAACTCCACGAGCAGTACTTC. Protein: CASSFLAGELHEQYF.

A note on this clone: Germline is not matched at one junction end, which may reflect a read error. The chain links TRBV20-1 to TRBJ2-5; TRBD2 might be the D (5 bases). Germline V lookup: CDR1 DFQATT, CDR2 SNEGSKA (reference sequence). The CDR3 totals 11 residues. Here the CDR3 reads CSGWVGETQYF. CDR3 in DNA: TGTTCGGGGTGGGTAGGAGAGACCCAGTACTTC.

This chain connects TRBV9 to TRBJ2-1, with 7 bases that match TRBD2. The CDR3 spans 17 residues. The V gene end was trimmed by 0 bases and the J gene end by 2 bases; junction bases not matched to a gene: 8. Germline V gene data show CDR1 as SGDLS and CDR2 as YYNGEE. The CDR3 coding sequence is TGTGCCAGCAGCGTAGTGATTGGCGGGGGAGCCTACAATGAGCAGTTCTTC. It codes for CASSVVIGGGAYNEQFF.

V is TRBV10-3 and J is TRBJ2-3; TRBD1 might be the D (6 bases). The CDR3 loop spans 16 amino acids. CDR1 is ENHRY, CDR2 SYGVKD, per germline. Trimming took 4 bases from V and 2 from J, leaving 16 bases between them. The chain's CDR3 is CAISAPPDRPTDTQYF. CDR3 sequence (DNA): TGTGCCATCAGTGCCCCTCCGGACAGACCCACAGATACGCAGTATTTT.

Here the CDR3 reads CAWSRGDIYNEQFF. The CDR3 DNA reads TGTGCCTGGAGTCGGGGAGACATCTACAATGAGCAGTTCTTC. This chain links TRBV30 with TRBJ2-1, with D perhaps matching TRBD2 (5 bases). The length of the CDR3 is 14 residues. V was clipped by 2 bases and J by 3 bases, with 11 bases between them. Germline-derived CDR1 and CDR2 are GTSNPN and SVGIG (reference sequence).

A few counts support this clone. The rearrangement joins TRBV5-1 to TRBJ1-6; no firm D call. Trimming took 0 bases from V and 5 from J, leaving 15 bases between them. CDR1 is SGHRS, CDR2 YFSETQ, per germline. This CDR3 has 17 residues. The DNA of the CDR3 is TGCGCCAGCAGCTTGGTCCAGACTGGCGGCAATAATTCACCCCTCCACTTT. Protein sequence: CASSLVQTGGNNSPLHF.

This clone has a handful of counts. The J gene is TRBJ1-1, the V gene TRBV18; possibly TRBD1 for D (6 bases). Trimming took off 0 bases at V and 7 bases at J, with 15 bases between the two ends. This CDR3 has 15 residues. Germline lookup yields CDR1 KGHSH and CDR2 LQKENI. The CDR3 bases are TGTGCCAGCTCACCACCAACAGGGCCAGGGAATGAAGCTTTCTTT. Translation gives CASSPPTGPGNEAFF.

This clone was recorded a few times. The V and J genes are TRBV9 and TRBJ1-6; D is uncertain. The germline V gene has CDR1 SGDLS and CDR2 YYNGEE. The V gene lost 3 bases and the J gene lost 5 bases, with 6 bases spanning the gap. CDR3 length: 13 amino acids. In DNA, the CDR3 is TGTGCCAGCAGCGAGCTGAATAATTCACCCCTCCACTTT. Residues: CASSELNNSPLHF. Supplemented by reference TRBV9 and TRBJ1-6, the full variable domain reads DSGVTQTPKHLITATGQRVTLRCSPRSGDLSVYWYQQSLDQGLQFLIQYYNGEERAKGNILERFSAQQFPDLHSELNLSSLELGDSALYFCASSELNNSPLHFGNGTRLTVT.

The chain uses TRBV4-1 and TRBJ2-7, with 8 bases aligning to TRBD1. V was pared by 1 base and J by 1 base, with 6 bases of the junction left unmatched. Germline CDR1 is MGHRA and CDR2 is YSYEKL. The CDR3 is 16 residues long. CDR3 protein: CASSQAPGGGSYEQYF. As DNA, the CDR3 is TGCGCCAGCAGCCAAGCACCAGGGGGCGGTTCCTACGAGCAGTACTTC.

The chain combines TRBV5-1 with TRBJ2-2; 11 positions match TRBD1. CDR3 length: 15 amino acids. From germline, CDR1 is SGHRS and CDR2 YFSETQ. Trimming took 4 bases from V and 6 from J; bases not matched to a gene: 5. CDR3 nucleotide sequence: TGCGCCAGCAGCGGGACAGGGGGATGGGCCGGGGAGCTGTTTTTT. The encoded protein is CASSGTGGWAGELFF. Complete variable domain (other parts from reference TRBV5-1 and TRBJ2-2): KAGVTQTPRYLIKTRGQQVTLSCSPISGHRSVSWYQQTPGQGLQFLFEYFSETQRNKGNFPGRFSGRQFSNSRSEMNVSTLELGDSALYLCASSGTGGWAGELFFGEGSRLTVL.

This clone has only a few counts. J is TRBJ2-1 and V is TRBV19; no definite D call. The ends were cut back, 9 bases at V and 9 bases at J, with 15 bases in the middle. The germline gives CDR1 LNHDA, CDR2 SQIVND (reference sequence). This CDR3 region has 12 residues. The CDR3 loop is CASTDIYAEQFF. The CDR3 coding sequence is TGTGCCAGCACCGACATCTATGCTGAGCAGTTCTTC.

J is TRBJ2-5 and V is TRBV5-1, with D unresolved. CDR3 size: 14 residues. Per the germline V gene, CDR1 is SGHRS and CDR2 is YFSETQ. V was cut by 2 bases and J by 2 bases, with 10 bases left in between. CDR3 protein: CASSFPNQQETQYF. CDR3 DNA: TGCGCCAGCAGCTTTCCAAACCAGCAAGAGACCCAGTACTTC.

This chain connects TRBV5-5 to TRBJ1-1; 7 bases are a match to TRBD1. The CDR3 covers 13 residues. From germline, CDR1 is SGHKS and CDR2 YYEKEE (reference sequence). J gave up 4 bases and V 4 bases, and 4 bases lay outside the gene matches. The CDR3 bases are TGTGCCAGCAGCCTGGGGACAGCCACTGAAGCTTTCTTT. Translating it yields CASSLGTATEAFF.

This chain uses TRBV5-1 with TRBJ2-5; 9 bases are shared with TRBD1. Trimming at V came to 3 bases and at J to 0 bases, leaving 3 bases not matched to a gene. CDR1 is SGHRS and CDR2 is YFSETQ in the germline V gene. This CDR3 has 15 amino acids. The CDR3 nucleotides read TGCGCCAGCAGCTCGGGACAGGGCAACCAAGAGACCCAGTACTTC. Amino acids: CASSSGQGNQETQYF. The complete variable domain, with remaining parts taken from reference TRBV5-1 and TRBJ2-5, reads KAGVTQTPRYLIKTRGQQVTLSCSPISGHRSVSWYQQTPGQGLQFLFEYFSETQRNKGNFPGRFSGRQFSNSRSEMNVSTLELGDSALYLCASSSGQGNQETQYFGPGTRLLVL.

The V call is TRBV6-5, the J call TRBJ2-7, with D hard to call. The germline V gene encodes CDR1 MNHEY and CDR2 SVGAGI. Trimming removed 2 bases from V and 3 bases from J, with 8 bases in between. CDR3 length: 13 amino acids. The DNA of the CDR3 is TGTGCCAGCAGTTACACCCGAGGCTACGAGCAGTACTTC. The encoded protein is CASSYTRGYEQYF.

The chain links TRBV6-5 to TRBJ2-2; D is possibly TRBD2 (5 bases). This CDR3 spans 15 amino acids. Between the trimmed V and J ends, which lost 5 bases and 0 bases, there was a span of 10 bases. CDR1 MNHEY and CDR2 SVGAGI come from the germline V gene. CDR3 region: CASSRGQTNTGELFF. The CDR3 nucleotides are TGTGCCAGCAGTCGAGGGCAGACGAACACCGGGGAGCTGTTTTTT.

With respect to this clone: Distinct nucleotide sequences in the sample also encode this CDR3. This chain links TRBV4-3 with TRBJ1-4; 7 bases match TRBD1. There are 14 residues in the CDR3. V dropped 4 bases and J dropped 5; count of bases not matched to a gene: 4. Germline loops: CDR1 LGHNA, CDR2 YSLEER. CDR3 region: CASSPGTVNEKLFF. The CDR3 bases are TGCGCCAGCAGCCCCGGGACAGTAAATGAAAAACTGTTTTTT.

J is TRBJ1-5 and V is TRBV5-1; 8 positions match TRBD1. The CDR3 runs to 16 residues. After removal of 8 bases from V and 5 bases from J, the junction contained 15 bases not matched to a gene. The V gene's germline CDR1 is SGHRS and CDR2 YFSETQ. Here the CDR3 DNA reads TGCGCCAGTTTGACAGGGGAAGGGAAAGGCCATCAGCCCCAGCATTTT. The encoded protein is CASLTGEGKGHQPQHF.

CDR3 DNA sequence: TGTGCCAGCAGCCCTCAGGGGGCCGGCACTGAAGCTTTCTTT. Translated: CASSPQGAGTEAFF. J is TRBJ1-1 and V is TRBV7-9; 8 bases align to TRBD1. Per the germline V gene, CDR1 is SEHNR and CDR2 is FQNEAQ (reference sequence). This CDR3 is 14 amino acids long. Germline trimming cut 5 bases from V and 4 bases from J; bases unmatched to any gene: 6.